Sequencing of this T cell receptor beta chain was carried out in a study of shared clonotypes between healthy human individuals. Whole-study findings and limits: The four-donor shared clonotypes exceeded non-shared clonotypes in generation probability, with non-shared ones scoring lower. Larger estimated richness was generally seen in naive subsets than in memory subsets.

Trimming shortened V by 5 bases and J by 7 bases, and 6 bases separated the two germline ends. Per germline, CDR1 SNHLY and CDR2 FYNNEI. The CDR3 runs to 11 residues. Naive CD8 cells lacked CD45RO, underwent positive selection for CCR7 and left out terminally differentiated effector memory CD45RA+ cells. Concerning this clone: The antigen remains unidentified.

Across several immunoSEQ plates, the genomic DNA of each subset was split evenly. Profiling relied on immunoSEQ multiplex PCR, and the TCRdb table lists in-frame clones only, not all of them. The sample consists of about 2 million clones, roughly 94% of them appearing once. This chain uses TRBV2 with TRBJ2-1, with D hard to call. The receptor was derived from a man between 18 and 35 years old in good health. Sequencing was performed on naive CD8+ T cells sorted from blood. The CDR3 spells CASSRGNEQFF. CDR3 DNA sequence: TGTGCCAGCAGTCGTGGGAATGAGCAGTTCTTC.